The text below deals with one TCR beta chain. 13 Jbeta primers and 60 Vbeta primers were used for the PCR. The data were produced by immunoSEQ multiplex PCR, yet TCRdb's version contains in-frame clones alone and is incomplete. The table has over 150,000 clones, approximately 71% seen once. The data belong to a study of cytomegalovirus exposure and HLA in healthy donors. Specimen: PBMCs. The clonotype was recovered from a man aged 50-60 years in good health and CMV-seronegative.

CDR3 DNA sequence: TGCGCCAGCAGCTTGGGGGGGCCCGGAAACACCATATATTTT. It yields the protein CASSLGGPGNTIYF. The V and J genes are TRBV5-1 and TRBJ1-3; D might be TRBD1 (6 bases). Germline loops: CDR1 SGHRS, CDR2 YFSETQ. The CDR3 length is 14 residues. The V and J ends lost 0 bases and 4 bases respectively, with 8 bases between them. Combining the CDR3 with reference TRBV5-1 and TRBJ1-3 gives the whole variable domain KAGVTQTPRYLIKTRGQQVTLSCSPISGHRSVSWYQQTPGQGLQFLFEYFSETQRNKGNFPGRFSGRQFSNSRSEMNVSTLELGDSALYLCASSLGGPGNTIYFGEGSWLTVV.